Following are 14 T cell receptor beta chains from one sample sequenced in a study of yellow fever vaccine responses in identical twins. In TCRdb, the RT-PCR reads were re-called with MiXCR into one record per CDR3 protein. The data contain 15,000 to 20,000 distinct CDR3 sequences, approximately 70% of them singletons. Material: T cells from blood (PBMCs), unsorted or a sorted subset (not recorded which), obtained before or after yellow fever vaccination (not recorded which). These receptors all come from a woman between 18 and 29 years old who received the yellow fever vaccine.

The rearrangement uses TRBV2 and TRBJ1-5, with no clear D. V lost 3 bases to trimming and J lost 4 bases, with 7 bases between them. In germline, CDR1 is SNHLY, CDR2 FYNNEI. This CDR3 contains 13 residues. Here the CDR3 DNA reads TGTGCCAGCAGTGAGGGTTCAAATCAGCCCCAGCATTTT. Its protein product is CASSEGSNQPQHF.

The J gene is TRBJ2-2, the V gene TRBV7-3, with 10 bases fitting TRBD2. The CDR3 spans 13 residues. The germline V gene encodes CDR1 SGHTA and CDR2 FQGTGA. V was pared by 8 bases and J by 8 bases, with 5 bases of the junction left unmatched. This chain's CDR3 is CASALAGIGELFF. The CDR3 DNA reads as TGTGCCAGCGCACTAGCGGGAATAGGGGAGCTGTTTTTT.

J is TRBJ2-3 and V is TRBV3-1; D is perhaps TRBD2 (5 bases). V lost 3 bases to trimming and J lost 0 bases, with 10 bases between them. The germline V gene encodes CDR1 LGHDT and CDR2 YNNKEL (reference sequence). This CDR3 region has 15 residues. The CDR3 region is CASSHYSGSTDTQYF. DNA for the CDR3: TGTGCCAGCAGCCATTACAGCGGTAGCACAGATACGCAGTATTTT.

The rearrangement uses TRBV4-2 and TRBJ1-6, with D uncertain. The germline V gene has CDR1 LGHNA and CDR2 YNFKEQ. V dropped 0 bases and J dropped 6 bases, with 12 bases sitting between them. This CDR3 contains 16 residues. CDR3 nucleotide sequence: TGTGCCAGCAGCCAAGATGTCTCGCCAGTTAATTCACCCCTCCACTTT. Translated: CASSQDVSPVNSPLHF.

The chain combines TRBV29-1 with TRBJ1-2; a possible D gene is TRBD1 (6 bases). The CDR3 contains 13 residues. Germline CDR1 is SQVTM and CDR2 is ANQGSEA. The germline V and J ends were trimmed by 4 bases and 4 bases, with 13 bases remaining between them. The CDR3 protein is CSVVLGHLYGYTF. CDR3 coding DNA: TGCAGCGTTGTTCTGGGACACCTCTATGGCTACACCTTC. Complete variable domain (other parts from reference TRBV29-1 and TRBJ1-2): SAVISQKPSRDICQRGTSLTIQCQVDSQVTMMFWYRQQPGQSLTLIATANQGSEATYESGFVIDKFPISRPNLTFSTLTVSNMSPEDSSIYLCSVVLGHLYGYTFGSGTRLTVV.

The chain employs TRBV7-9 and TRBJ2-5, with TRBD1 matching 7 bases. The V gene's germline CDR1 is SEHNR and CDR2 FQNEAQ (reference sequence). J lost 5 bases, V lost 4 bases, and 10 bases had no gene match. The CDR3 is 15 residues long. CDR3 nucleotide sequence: TGTGCCAGCAGCTATGGGACAGTGGGGAAGGAGACCCAGTACTTC. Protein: CASSYGTVGKETQYF.

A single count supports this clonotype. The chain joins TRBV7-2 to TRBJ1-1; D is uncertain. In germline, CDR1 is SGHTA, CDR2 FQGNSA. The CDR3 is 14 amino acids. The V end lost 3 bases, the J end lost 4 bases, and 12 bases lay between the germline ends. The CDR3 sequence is CASSFGQKSTEAFF. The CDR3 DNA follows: TGTGCCAGCAGCTTCGGTCAGAAGAGCACTGAAGCTTTCTTT.

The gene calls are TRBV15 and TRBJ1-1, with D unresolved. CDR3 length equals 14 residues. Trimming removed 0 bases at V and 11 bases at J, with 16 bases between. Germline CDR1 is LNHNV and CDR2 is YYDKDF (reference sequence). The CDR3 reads CATSRDVGDVKAFF. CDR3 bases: TGTGCCACCAGCAGAGATGTTGGGGATGTAAAGGCTTTCTTT.

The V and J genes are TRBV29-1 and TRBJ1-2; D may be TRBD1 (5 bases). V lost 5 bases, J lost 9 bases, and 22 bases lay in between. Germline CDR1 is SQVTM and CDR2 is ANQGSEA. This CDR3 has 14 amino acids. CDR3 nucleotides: TGCAGCGTTACTTTGGACACGGCCGGCGTTAGCTACACCTTC. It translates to CSVTLDTAGVSYTF.

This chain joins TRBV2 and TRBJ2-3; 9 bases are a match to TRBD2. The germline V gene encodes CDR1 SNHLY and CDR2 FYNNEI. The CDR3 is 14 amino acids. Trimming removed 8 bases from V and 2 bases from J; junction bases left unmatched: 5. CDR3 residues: CASQGLAATDTQYF. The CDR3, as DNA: TGTGCCAGCCAGGGACTAGCAGCCACAGATACGCAGTATTTT.

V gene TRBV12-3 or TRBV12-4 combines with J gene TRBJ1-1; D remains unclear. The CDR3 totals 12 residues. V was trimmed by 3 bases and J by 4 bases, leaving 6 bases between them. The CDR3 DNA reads TGTGCCAGCAGTTTCAAACGCACTGAAGCTTTCTTT. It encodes CASSFKRTEAFF.

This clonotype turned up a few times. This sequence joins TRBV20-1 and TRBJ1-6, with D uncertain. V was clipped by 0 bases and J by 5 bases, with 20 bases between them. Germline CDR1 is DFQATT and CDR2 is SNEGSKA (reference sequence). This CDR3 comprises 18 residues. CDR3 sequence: CSARDARSPIHHNSPLHF. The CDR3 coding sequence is TGCAGTGCTAGAGATGCTAGGAGCCCCATCCACCATAATTCACCCCTCCACTTT.

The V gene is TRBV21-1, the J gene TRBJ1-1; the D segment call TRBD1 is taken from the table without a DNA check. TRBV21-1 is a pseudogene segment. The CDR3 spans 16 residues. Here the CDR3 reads CASSTGANGMNTEAFF. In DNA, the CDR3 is TGTGCCAGCAGTACAGGGGCCAACGGAATGAACACTGAAGCTTTCTTT.

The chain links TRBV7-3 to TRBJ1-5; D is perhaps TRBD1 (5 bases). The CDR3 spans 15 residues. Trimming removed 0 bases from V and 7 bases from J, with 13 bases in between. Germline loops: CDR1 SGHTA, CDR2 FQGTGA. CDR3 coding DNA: TGTGCCAGCAGCTTAACGGGGCTGACAGTCCAGCCCCAGCATTTT. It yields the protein CASSLTGLTVQPQHF.